This T cell receptor (beta chain) was sequenced during a study of vaccination and CD4 T cells after COVID-19 (dated 2022 in TCRdb). Broadly, across the study: SARS-CoV-2 positivity had been established in the convalescent patients by nasal swab PCR, and mild disease was recorded in roughly ten of these patients and severe disease in one. The time from the second vaccine dose to post-vaccine blood sampling had a median of roughly 70 days and ranged from roughly 13 to 241 days. Overlapping spike peptide pools from SARS-CoV-2 and from the common cold coronaviruses HCoV-NL63, HCoV-OC43 and HCoV-229E were used as culture stimuli. The spike-specific CD4+ TCR repertoire was compared before and after mRNA vaccination in approximately ten COVID-19 convalescent patients and a handful of infection-naive healthy vaccine recipients. In the convalescent cohort there were six males and four females, among whom were two Hispanic individuals, seven Caucasians, two Asians and one multiracial person. Participants received two doses of either the Pfizer-BioNTech BNT162b2 vaccine (n=8) or the Moderna mRNA-1273 vaccine (n=2). Post-COVID blood samples from convalescent patients were collected a median of around 100 days after diagnosis, with a range of 35 to 161 days. As controls, cultures received a CEFX viral epitope pool (the positive control), an HIV-1 Nef peptide pool (the negative control), or no peptide at all.

With respect to this clonotype: It lacks a known antigen. No much larger clone exists at a distance of one base, and base qualities are not known.

Libraries were prepared through PCR. DNA from cultured CD4+ T cells was subjected to TCR sequencing with the Oncomine TCR Beta short-read assay at the Johns Hopkins FTIC core. Genomic DNA was extracted from the cultured CD4+ T cells with the QIAamp micro DNA kit. Oncomine TCR Beta libraries from cultured CD4+ T cells were pooled with unique dual indexes and sequenced on an Illumina iSeq 100. For the original study's pipeline: Non-productive sequences were removed, and CDR3s that did not start with C, did not end with F or W, or were shorter than 7 amino acids were discarded. The MANAFEST web application was used to identify antigen-specific clonotypes by comparing peptide-stimulated wells against reference wells and other culture wells. An FDR below 0.05, an odds ratio above 5, and a productive frequency above 0.1% in at least two of three replicate wells were required for clones to be considered positive. A clonotype counted as cross-reactive if it showed significant expansion both in the SARS-CoV-2 spike wells and in at least one common cold coronavirus spike condition. Levenshtein distances (stringdist) and unrooted phylogenetic trees (ape) in R version 3.6.1 were used to assess CDR3 homology. TCRdb reprocessing: public reads trimmed at Q25 with fastp, clones called with MiXCR, in-frame beta chains kept. Duplicate CDR3 protein sequences are folded into a single record with the most common DNA and genes. TCRdb's processing, not the authors' own work, is the source of the V and J calls. The sample records just over 4,000 distinct CDR3 sequences, around two fifths of which are singletons. The ten biggest clones cover less than 30% of the sample.

The treatment or condition label, as the study defines it: approximately nine-day PBMC culture with coronavirus spike peptide pools or control peptides (ViraFEST assay). To expand antigen-specific T cells with peptide pools and then pick out the expanded clonotypes through TCR sequencing, the study relied on the ViraFEST assay. The convalescent patients' positive SARS-CoV-2 PCR tests fell between March and December 2020, which was before the Alpha, Beta and Delta variants emerged in the United States. About 2 million PBMCs per well were cultured in IMDM with roughly 5% human AB serum and about 9.2 IU/ml IL-2, plus 10 ug/ml peptide pools. On days 3 and 7, half of the culture medium was replaced with fresh IL-2-containing medium. After around 10 days of culture, CD4+ T cells were isolated by negative selection using the EasySep CD4+ T cell isolation kit. Ficoll-Paque Plus gradient centrifugation was used to isolate PBMCs from whole blood, and the isolated PBMCs were then either used fresh or cryopreserved at -140C. Triplicate wells were generally used for each culture condition.

The CDR3 runs 12 amino acids, cysteine and phenylalanine included. Only the CDR3 part of the read is kept: 36 bases, read in frame from the first base. Reading the germline V gene (reference sequence) gives CDR1 SEHNR and CDR2 FQNEAQ. The germline ends are 9 bases apart after V is trimmed by 3 bases and J by 7 bases. Overall results and qualifications from the work: Nearly all vaccine-specific clones in convalescent patients (304 of 307) were mono-reactive for SARS-CoV-2 spike rather than cross-reactive with common cold coronaviruses. The number of convalescent patients in the study was relatively small, and the study did not examine early timepoints following natural infection. The median number of SARS-CoV-2-reactive clonotypes rose from about 19 after infection to 38 after vaccination, but the change was not significant. In convalescent patients, a median around 90% of post-vaccine SARS-CoV-2-reactive clones were detected only after vaccination, and vaccine-specific priming was suggested by this finding.

This sequence originates from a human donor who had recovered from COVID-19. Sequenced input: CD4+ T cells from blood, cultured in vitro. This chain is built from TRBV7-9 and TRBJ2-5; confidence is insufficient to name the D gene. The DNA is TGTGCCAGCAGCTTGGCATGGGGGACCCAGTACTTC. It encodes CASSLAWGTQYF.